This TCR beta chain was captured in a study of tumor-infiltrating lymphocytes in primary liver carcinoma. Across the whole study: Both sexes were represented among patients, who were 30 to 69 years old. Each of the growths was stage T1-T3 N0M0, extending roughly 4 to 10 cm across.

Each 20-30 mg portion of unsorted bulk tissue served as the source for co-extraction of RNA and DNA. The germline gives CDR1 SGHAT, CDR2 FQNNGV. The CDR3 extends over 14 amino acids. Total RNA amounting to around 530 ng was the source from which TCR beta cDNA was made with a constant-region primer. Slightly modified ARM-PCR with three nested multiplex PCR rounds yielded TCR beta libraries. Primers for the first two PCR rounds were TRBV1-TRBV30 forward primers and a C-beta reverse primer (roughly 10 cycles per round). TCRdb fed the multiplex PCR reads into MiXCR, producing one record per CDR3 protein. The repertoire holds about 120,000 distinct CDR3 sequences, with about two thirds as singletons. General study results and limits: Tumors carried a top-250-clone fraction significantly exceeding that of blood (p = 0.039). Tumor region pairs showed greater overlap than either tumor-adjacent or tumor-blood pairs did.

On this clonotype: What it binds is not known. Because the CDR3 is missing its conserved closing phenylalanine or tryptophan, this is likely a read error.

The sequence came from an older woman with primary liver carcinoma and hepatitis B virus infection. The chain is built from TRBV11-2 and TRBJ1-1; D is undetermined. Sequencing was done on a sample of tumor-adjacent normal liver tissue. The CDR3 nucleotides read TGTGCTAGCAGCTTACTGGTATTGGGAACTGAAGCTTTCTCT. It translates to CASSLLVLGTEAFS.